The 10 T cell receptor beta chains presented below share a single source sample, sequenced in a study of CD8+ T cells in alopecia areata. Treatment defined: oral pan-JAK inhibitor, 5-10 mg twice daily. In each case, RNA was isolated and then reverse transcribed into cDNA as the sequencing template. The repertoire was sequenced with immunoSEQ multiplex PCR; TCRdb's copy has only in-frame clones and lacks some. The sample lists around 100,000 clones, 86% occurring once. Source: CD8+ T cells sorted from blood, taken at approximately week 30, from a patient treated with tofacitinib. Source of these receptors: a human donor with alopecia areata.

A remark on this clone: The CDR3 end shows no conserved phenylalanine or tryptophan, and so a read error is likely. This chain joins TRBV10-3 and TRBJ2-7, with 9 bases fitting TRBD1. J lost 3 bases, V lost 4 bases, and 4 bases had no gene match. CDR1 and CDR2 from the germline V gene are ENHRY and SYGVKD. CDR3 length equals 14 residues. This chain's CDR3 is CAISGGGQGYEQYI. The CDR3 region has the DNA TGTGCCATCAGTGGGGGGGGACAGGGCTACGAGCAGTACATC.

This clone was counted between two and nine times. The CDR3 loop is CASSEGGTGMIYEQYF. For the CDR3, the DNA is TGTGCCAGCAGCGAAGGGGGGACAGGGATGATTTACGAGCAGTACTTC. This sequence joins TRBV4-2 and TRBJ2-7; 9 bases match TRBD1. Germline trimming cut 5 bases from V and 4 bases from J; bases unmatched to any gene: 12. Germline CDR1 reads LGHNA; CDR2 reads YNFKEQ. The CDR3 is 16 residues long.

The chain recombines TRBV27 with TRBJ2-1; the D gene is possibly TRBD1 (6 bases). Trimming left V 2 bases short and J 6 bases short, with 11 bases between. The CDR3 is made up of 14 amino acids. The germline CDR1 and CDR2 sequences are MNHEY and SMNVEV (reference sequence). CDR3 bases: TGTGCCAGCAGTTTAGGGGGCCTAGCCAATGAGCAGTTCTTC. This translates into CASSLGGLANEQFF.

Turning to this clone: The junction shows a germline mismatch at one end, possibly a read error. The chain has TRBV5-4 and TRBJ2-1; tentatively, D is TRBD2 (6 bases). Germline assignment: CDR1 SGHNT and CDR2 YYREEE (reference sequence). This CDR3 has 17 amino acids. Written as DNA, the CDR3 is TGTGCCAGCAGCCCTCCCTCTGGAGGGGAGTTCTACAATGGGCAGTTCTTC. It codes for CASSPPSGGEFYNGQFF.

This clone was recorded a few times. V usage is TRBV7-9 and J usage is TRBJ2-3; either TRBD1 or TRBD2 may fit D (5 bases each). Deletions cut 5 bases from V and 6 bases from J, with 15 bases between. The CDR3 is 14 residues long. CDR1 and CDR2 from the germline V gene are SEHNR and FQNEAQ (reference sequence). CDR3 nucleotide sequence: TGTGCCAGCAGCGAGGGCAGGGCTGGCGATACGCAGTATTTT. Its translation: CASSEGRAGDTQYF.

The chain couples TRBV29-1 to TRBJ2-1; 7 bases map to TRBD2. The trim removed 4 bases at V and 14 bases at J, leaving 11 bases unmatched. This CDR3 is 12 amino acids long. CDR1 and CDR2 from the germline V gene are SQVTM and ANQGSEA. The CDR3 sequence is CSVGAGREWEFF. The CDR3 DNA sequence: TGCAGCGTTGGCGCGGGGCGGGAGTGGGAGTTCTTC.

The chain has TRBV2 and TRBJ2-7; 7 nucleotides agree with TRBD2. After removal of 4 bases from V and 5 bases from J, the junction contained 8 bases not matched to a gene. The length of the CDR3 is 14 residues. Germline V gives CDR1 SNHLY, CDR2 FYNNEI. DNA of the CDR3: TGTGCCAGCAGTGGTGAGCGGGGTAGCGACGAGCAGTACTTC. Encoded protein: CASSGERGSDEQYF.

This sequence joins TRBV7-6 and TRBJ2-1; 7 nucleotides line up with TRBD1. This CDR3 region has 16 residues. The V gene end was trimmed by 5 bases and the J gene end by 3 bases; junction bases not matched to a gene: 10. The V gene's germline CDR1 is SGHVS and CDR2 FNYEAQ. CDR3 residues: CASSTSTGLYYNEQFF. In DNA form, the CDR3 reads TGTGCCAGCAGCACGTCGACAGGGCTCTACTACAATGAGCAGTTCTTC.

This chain joins TRBV29-1 and TRBJ1-1, with D possibly TRBD1 on 6 matching bases. Germline assignment: CDR1 SQVTM and CDR2 ANQGSEA. V was trimmed by 6 bases and J by 0 bases, leaving 20 bases between them. CDR3 length equals 16 residues. The chain's CDR3 is CSVFTGTRLMNTEAFF. The CDR3 nucleotides read TGCAGCGTCTTTACCGGGACACGGCTGATGAACACTGAAGCTTTCTTT.

This clone was seen just once. The rearrangement links TRBV11-2 to TRBJ2-1; 9 bases align to TRBD1. CDR3 length: 14 residues. The germline V gene encodes CDR1 SGHAT and CDR2 FQNNGV. After removal of 3 bases from V and 8 bases from J, the junction contained 5 bases not matched to a gene. This CDR3 is CASSFGGQGYEQFF. The CDR3 DNA sequence: TGTGCCAGCAGCTTCGGGGGACAGGGCTATGAGCAGTTCTTC.